The 25 T cell receptor beta chains reported below all come from one sample, sequenced in a study of T cells expressing NK-cell markers (dated by TCRdb to 2018 to 2021). Receptor amplification or capture employed 5' RACE. For sequencing, an Illumina HiSeq 2000 was employed. TCRdb reprocessed the reads and provides one entry for every CDR3 protein sequence; no DNA is given. Per the sample table, the count is roughly 390,000 distinct CDR3 sequences. Jointly, the top ten make up about 11% of the sample. Sequenced sample: blood T cells: a sorted CD56 or NKG2C T cell subset, CD4+ or CD8+ T cells, or bulk PBMC T cells (not recorded which). These receptors were collected from a woman between 45 and 65 years old in good health. Donor details come from another sample of the same person, matched by shared clones.

V and J are TRBV5-1 and TRBJ2-1; TCRdb picks TRBD2, but there is no DNA to check that call. The CDR3 has 15 residues. Per the germline V gene, CDR1 is SGHRS and CDR2 is YFSETQ. The CDR3 spells CASSLPGLGSAEQFF.

The rearrangement joins TRBV5-6 to TRBJ1-1; TCRdb names TRBD1, which stays unverified in the absence of DNA. Germline assignment: CDR1 SGHDT and CDR2 YYEEEE. There are 14 residues in the CDR3. The CDR3 reads CASSSTRENTEAFF.

The V and J genes are TRBV10-3 and TRBJ2-3; TCRdb's D call of TRBD2 is untestable without DNA. The germline CDR1 and CDR2 sequences are ENHRY and SYGVKD. CDR3 length: 16 amino acids. CDR3 protein: CAISEGLAGSTDTQYF.

CDR3 protein: CASSHRERGETQYF. The chain combines TRBV6-5 with TRBJ2-5; TCRdb proposes TRBD1, but this gene call is untestable without DNA. CDR1 and CDR2 (germline): MNHEY, SVGAGI. The CDR3 spans 14 residues.

The chain links TRBV10-3 to TRBJ2-3; with no DNA, the TCRdb D assignment of TRBD1 cannot be verified. The length of the CDR3 is 16 residues. The germline gives CDR1 ENHRY, CDR2 SYGVKD. This chain's CDR3 is CAISAEDRGLTDTQYF.

This chain links TRBV15 with TRBJ2-2; TCRdb calls TRBD1, which cannot be checked without DNA. The CDR3 covers 15 residues. Per germline, CDR1 LNHNV and CDR2 YYDKDF (reference sequence). The CDR3 protein is CATSGGRANTGELFF.

V gene TRBV19 combines with J gene TRBJ2-3. This CDR3 comprises 13 residues. CDR1 and CDR2 from the germline V gene are LNHDA and SQIVND (reference sequence). CDR3 loop: CASMAAFTDTQYF.

This chain joins TRBV12-3 or TRBV12-4 and TRBJ2-2. The CDR3 consists of 15 residues. The CDR3 here is CASSLGRTNTGELFF.

The chain uses TRBV19 and TRBJ1-1; without DNA, the TCRdb call of TRBD1 cannot be checked. Germline V gene lookup returns CDR1 LNHDA and CDR2 SQIVND (reference sequence). The CDR3 is 14 amino acids. The chain's CDR3 is CASRDNRRMPEAFF. Supplemented by reference TRBV19 and TRBJ1-1, the full variable domain reads DGGITQSPKYLFRKEGQNVTLSCEQNLNHDAMYWYRQDPGQGLRLIYYSQIVNDFQKGDIAEGYSVSREKKESFPLTVTSAQKNPTAFYLCASRDNRRMPEAFFGQGTRLTVV.

The chain has TRBV12-3 or TRBV12-4 and TRBJ1-5; TCRdb outputs TRBD1, but without DNA this stays unchecked. The CDR3 loop spans 18 amino acids. CDR3 sequence reads: CASREVGQTLPADQPQHF.

The chain joins TRBV28 to TRBJ2-2; TCRdb selects TRBD2, and the lack of DNA leaves this call unchecked. This CDR3 is 15 amino acids long. Germline CDR1 and CDR2: MDHEN and SYDVKM. The CDR3 reads CASSLRREWDGELFF. Full variable domain (missing parts from reference TRBV28 and TRBJ2-2): DVKVTQSSRYLVKRTGEKVFLECVQDMDHENMFWYRQDPGLGLRLIYFSYDVKMKEKGDIPEGYSVSREKKERFSLILESASTNQTSMYLCASSLRREWDGELFFGEGSRLTVL.

The rearrangement joins TRBV7-9 to TRBJ2-7; the TRBD2 assignment by TCRdb is unverifiable without DNA. The CDR3 has 14 amino acids. Germline assignment: CDR1 SEHNR and CDR2 FQNEAQ (reference sequence). The CDR3: CASSRTSDFAPPYF.

The chain employs TRBV3-1 and TRBJ2-5. The CDR3 spans 14 residues. Germline V gene data show CDR1 as LGHDT and CDR2 as YNNKEL (reference sequence). CDR3 residues: CASSRRSDMTIQYF.

The gene calls are TRBV5-1 and TRBJ2-7; TCRdb designates TRBD2, a call that cannot be tested without DNA. Germline-derived CDR1 and CDR2 are SGHRS and YFSETQ. The CDR3 sequence is 16 residues long. CDR3 protein: CASSPTPSRLNYEQYF.

This chain uses TRBV5-1 with TRBJ2-5; TCRdb selects TRBD1, and the lack of DNA leaves this call unchecked. The V gene's germline CDR1 is SGHRS and CDR2 YFSETQ. The CDR3 is 15 residues long. Here the CDR3 reads CASRGGQGALETQYF.

The chain is built from TRBV9 and TRBJ1-4; the D gene TCRdb calls, TRBD1, cannot be checked with no DNA. Germline V gives CDR1 SGDLS, CDR2 YYNGEE. The CDR3 has 15 residues. CDR3 sequence: CASGRTGNPYEKLFF.

V usage is TRBV5-5 and J usage is TRBJ2-2; the TCRdb D gene call, TRBD2, has no DNA to confirm it. Per germline, CDR1 SGHKS and CDR2 YYEKEE (reference sequence). The CDR3 loop spans 19 amino acids. The CDR3 loop reads CASSLAGTSGRDGTGELFF.

This chain joins TRBV12-3 or TRBV12-4 and TRBJ2-3; TCRdb picks TRBD1, but there is no DNA to check that call. The CDR3 has 15 amino acids. CDR3 amino acids: CASSPQGSSTDTQYF.

The rearrangement joins TRBV5-1 to TRBJ2-7; TCRdb reports TRBD1, a call that lacks DNA to check it against. CDR1 and CDR2 (germline): SGHRS, YFSETQ. The CDR3 is made up of 12 amino acids. Here the CDR3 reads CASSQQGFEQYF.

The gene calls are TRBV7-2 and TRBJ2-1. Germline lookup yields CDR1 SGHTA and CDR2 FQGNSA. This CDR3 region has 13 residues. The CDR3 loop is CASLGGSNNEQFF.

The V call is TRBV6-1, the J call TRBJ2-2; TCRdb returns TRBD1, unconfirmable since there is no DNA. The CDR3 consists of 14 residues. The germline gives CDR1 MNHNS, CDR2 SASEGT. The CDR3 sequence is CASSQGGFTGELFF.

The gene calls are TRBV5-5 and TRBJ1-2. Per the germline V gene, CDR1 is SGHKS and CDR2 is YYEKEE (reference sequence). The CDR3 spans 15 residues. CDR3: CASSLDPESSGGYTF.

The chain employs TRBV27 and TRBJ2-2; TCRdb indicates TRBD2, and absent DNA this call remains unverified. The CDR3 has 15 amino acids. Germline V gene sequence: CDR1 MNHEY, CDR2 SMNVEV (reference sequence). CDR3: CASSPAREVPGELFF.

The chain's CDR3 is CASSPSGTSGTDTQYF. J is TRBJ2-3 and V is TRBV4-2; without DNA, the TCRdb call of TRBD2 cannot be checked. Germline-derived CDR1 and CDR2 are LGHNA and YNFKEQ. The CDR3 consists of 16 residues.

The chain joins TRBV6-1 to TRBJ1-1; lacking DNA, the TRBD1 call made by TCRdb goes unchecked. CDR3 length: 12 residues. Per the germline V gene, CDR1 is MNHNS and CDR2 is SASEGT. CDR3 loop: CANWDRNTEAFF.